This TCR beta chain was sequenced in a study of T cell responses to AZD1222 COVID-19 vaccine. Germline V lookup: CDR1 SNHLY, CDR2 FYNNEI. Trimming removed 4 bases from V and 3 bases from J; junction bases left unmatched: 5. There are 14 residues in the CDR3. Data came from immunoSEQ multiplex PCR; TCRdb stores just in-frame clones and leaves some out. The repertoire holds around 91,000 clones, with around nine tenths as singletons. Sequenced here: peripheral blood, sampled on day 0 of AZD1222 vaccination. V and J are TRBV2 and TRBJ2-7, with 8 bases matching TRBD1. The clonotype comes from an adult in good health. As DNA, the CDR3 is TGTGCCAGCAGTGGGGGGACAGGTTTCTACGAGCAGTACTTC. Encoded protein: CASSGGTGFYEQYF.